This T cell receptor (beta chain) stems from a study of blood T cell repertoires in COVID-19. Study information: COVID-19 samples from acute and convalescent phases originated in the United States, Italy and Spain. Sample material is recorded as cDNA or gDNA derived from T cells, B-cell-depleted T cells, or PBMCs.

This CDR3 spans 14 amino acids. The V end was cut by 0 bases, the J end by 5 bases, with 10 bases between. Germline-derived CDR1 and CDR2 are LGHDT and YNNKEL (reference sequence). Per the original data handling: The authors estimated nucleated cell counts from reference gene primer amplification. Libraries were prepared by immunoSEQ multiplex PCR; TCRdb keeps only in-frame clonotypes and omits some of them. The D gene and trimming were derived from the DNA, and the V and J assignments and clone size from that table. Of around 130,000 clones in the sample, almost 85% were seen once. Cohort allocation depended upon clinical history that participants reported.

The sequenced sample consisted of PBMCs or T cells enriched from blood (not recorded which). This sequence joins TRBV3-1 (or the pseudogene TRBV3-2) and TRBJ1-1, with a weak D call TRBD1 (6 bases). The origin of this receptor is a woman aged 45-65 years with acute COVID-19. Here the CDR3 reads CASSQDQGYTEAFF. As DNA, the CDR3 is TGTGCCAGCAGCCAAGACCAGGGGTATACTGAAGCTTTCTTT.